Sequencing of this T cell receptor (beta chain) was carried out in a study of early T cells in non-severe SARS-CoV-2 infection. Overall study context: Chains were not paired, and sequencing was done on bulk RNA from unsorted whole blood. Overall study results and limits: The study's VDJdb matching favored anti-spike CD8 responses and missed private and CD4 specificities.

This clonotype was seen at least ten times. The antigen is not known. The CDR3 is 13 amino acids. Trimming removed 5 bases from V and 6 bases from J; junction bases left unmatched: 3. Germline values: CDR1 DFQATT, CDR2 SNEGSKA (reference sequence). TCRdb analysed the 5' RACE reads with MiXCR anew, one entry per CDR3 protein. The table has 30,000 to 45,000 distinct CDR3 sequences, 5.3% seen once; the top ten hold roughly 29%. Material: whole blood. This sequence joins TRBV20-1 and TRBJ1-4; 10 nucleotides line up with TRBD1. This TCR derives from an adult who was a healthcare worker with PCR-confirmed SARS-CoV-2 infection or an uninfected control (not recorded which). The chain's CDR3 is CSAPGTGDEKLFF. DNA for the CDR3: TGCAGTGCTCCCGGGACAGGGGATGAAAAACTGTTTTTT.